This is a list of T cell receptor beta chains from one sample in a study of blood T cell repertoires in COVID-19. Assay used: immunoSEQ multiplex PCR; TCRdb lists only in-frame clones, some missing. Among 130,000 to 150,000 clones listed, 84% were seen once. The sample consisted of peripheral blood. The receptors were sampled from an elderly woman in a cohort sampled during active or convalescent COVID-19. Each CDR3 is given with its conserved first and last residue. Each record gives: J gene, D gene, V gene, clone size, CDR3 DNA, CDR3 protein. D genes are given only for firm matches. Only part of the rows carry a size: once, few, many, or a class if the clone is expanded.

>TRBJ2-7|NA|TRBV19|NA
TGTGCCAGTAGTATGGGCGGACAATACGAGCAGTACTTC
CASSMGGQYEQYF
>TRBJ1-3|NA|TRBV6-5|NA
TGTGCCAGCAGACCAGCGACAGGCTCTGGAAACACCATATATTTT
CASRPATGSGNTIYF
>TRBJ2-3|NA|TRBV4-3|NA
TGCGCCAGCAGCCAAGAATACAGGGAACTAAAGGCGTATTTT
CASSQEYRELKAYF
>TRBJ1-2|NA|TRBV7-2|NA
TGTGCCAGCAGCTTGGGACATATTCTTCGGGACTATGGCTACACCTTC
CASSLGHILRDYGYTF
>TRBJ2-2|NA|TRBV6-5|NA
TGTGCCAGCTTTCGGGACAAACAGAACACCGGGGAGCTGTTTTTT
CASFRDKQNTGELFF
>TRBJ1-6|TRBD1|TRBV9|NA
TGTGCCAGCAGCGTATTGGGGACAGGGGGCTCGGGTTCACCCCTCCACTTT
CASSVLGTGGSGSPLHF
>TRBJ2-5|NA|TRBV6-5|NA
TGTGCCAGCAGCGACCCGCGGGGAGCTCGGACCCAGTACTTC
CASSDPRGARTQYF
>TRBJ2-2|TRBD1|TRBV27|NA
TGTGCCAGCAGTTCGGGGTTCGGGACAGGGGGGACCGGGGAGCTGTTTTTT
CASSSGFGTGGTGELFF
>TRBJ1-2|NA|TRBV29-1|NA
TGCAGCGTCCCAACAGGGTTAAACTATGGCTACACCTTC
CSVPTGLNYGYTF
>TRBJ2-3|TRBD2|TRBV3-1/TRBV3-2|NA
TGTGCCAGCAGCCTCCTCCTCAGTGTTGGGGGCGGGGGGGCCGCAGATACGCAGTATTTT
CASSLLLSVGGGGAADTQYF
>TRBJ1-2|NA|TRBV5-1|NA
TGCGCCTCCCGGGGGGGGTATGGCTACACCTTC
CASRGGYGYTF
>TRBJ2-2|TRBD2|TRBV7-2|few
TGTGCCAGCAGTTCAAGCGGGGGGGCCACCGGGGAGCTGTTTTTT
CASSSSGGATGELFF
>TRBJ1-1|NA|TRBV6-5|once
TGTGCCAGCAGCAGACCCGGGGGGGGTACTGAAGCTTTCTTT
CASSRPGGGTEAFF
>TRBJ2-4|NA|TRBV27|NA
TGTGCCAGCAGTCCCATAGAGGCGGGAGCCAAAAACATTCAGTACTTC
CASSPIEAGAKNIQYF
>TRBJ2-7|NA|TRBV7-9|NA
TGTGCCAGCAGCGAGGTCCCTTACCACGAGCAGTACTTC
CASSEVPYHEQYF
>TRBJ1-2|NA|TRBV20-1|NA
TGCAGTGCTACCGACAGTCATGGCTACACCTTC
CSATDSHGYTF
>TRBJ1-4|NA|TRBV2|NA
TGTGCCAGCAGTCACGGGGAAGAAAAACTGTTTTTT
CASSHGEEKLFF
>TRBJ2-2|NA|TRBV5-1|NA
TGCGCCAGCAGCCCGAGGACACTGAACACCGGGGAGCTGTTTTTT
CASSPRTLNTGELFF
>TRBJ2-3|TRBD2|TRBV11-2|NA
TGTGCCAGCAGCTTAGTAGCGGGGGGAAATACGCAGTATTTT
CASSLVAGGNTQYF
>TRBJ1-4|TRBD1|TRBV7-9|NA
TGTGCCAGCAGCCCGCAGACAGGGACGGGGGATGAAAAACTGTTTTTT
CASSPQTGTGDEKLFF
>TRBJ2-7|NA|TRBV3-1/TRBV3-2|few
TGTGCCAGCAGCCGCGATATAGAGGCGGGGGAGCAGTACTTC
CASSRDIEAGEQYF
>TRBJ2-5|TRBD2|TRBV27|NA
TGTGCCAGTAAGCCGATTAGCGGGATAGAGACCCAGTACTTC
CASKPISGIETQYF
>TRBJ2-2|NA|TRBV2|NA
TGTGCCAGCAGGAGGCAGGGGATCACCGGGGAGCTGTTTTTT
CASRRQGITGELFF
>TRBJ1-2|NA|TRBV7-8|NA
TGTGCCAGTGTAGGGGGATTGTACTATGGCTACACCTTC
CASVGGLYYGYTF
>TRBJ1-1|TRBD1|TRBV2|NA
TGTGCCAGCAGCCAGGGGGGCTTTGGAGCTTTCTTT
CASSQGGFGAFF
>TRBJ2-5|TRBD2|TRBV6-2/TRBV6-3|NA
TGTGCCAGCAGTTCGGGGACTAGCGAAGGGGAGACCCAGTACTTC
CASSSGTSEGETQYF
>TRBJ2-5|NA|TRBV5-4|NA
TGTGCCAGCAGCTTGGCCCGGCAAGAGACCCAGTACTTC
CASSLARQETQYF
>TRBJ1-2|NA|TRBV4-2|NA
TGTGCCAGCAGCCCAGAGGGGGAGGGTAGAGGCTACACCTTC
CASSPEGEGRGYTF
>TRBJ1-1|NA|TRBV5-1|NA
TGCGCCAGCAGCTTTTCAGGTGACACTGAAGCTTTCTTT
CASSFSGDTEAFF
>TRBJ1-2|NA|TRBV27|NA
TGTGCCAGCAGTCTATCTCGCCGGACGGGGTCTAACTATGGCTACACCTTC
CASSLSRRTGSNYGYTF
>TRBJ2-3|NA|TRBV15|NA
TGTGCCACCAGCAGAGATCGTCAGCGGCCTAGCACAGATACGCAGTATTTT
CATSRDRQRPSTDTQYF